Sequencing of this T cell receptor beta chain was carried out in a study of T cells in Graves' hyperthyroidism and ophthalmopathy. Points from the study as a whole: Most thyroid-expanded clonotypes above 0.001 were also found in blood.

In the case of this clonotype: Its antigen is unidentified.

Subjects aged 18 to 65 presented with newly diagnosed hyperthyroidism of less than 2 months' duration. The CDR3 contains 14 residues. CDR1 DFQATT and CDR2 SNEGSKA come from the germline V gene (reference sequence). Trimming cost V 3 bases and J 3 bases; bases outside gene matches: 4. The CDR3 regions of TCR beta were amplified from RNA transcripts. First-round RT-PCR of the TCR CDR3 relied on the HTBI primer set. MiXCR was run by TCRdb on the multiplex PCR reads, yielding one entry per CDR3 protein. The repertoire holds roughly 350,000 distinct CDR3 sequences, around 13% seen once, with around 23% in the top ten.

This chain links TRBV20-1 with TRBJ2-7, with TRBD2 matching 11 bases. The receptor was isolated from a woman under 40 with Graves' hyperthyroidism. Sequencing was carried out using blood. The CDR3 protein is CSASPGTSGYEQYF. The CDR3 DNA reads TGCAGTGCTAGCCCCGGGACTAGCGGCTACGAGCAGTACTTC.